The 31 T cell receptor beta chains presented below share a single source sample, sequenced in a study of blood T cells in healthy people across ages. It was with a sample-barcoded 5' primer and a J-beta primer mix that a second PCR of roughly 7 to 12 cycles was run. TCRdb reprocessed the 5' RACE reads via MiXCR and lists one record per CDR3 protein. The data hold some 1.8 million distinct CDR3 sequences, with more than 35% observed a single time. The sequenced sample consisted of blood. The receptors derive from a human donor in good health.

This sequence joins TRBV4-3 and TRBJ1-4; D ambiguous. The CDR3 has 14 residues. V lost 0 bases and J lost 10, with 12 bases in between. The V gene's germline CDR1 is LGHNA and CDR2 YSLEER. This CDR3 is CASSQEVPLGKLFF. The DNA for the CDR3 is TGCGCCAGCAGCCAAGAGGTCCCTCTGGGAAAACTGTTTTTT.

J is TRBJ2-7 and V is TRBV11-1, with 7 bases that match TRBD2. Germline CDR1 is SGHAT and CDR2 is FQDESV (reference sequence). J was trimmed by 5 bases and V by 5 bases; bases with no gene match: 9. CDR3 length equals 14 residues. The CDR3: CASSEPSGGNEQYF. CDR3 coding DNA: TGTGCCAGCAGCGAACCTAGCGGAGGGAACGAGCAGTACTTC. Based on the CDR3 plus reference TRBV11-1 and TRBJ2-7, the full variable domain is EAEVAQSPRYKITEKSQAVAFWCDPISGHATLYWYRQILGQGPELLVQFQDESVVDDSQLPKDRFSAERLKGVDSTLKIQPAELGDSAMYLCASSEPSGGNEQYFGPGTRLTVT.

This chain uses TRBV7-9 with TRBJ2-3; 8 nucleotides align to TRBD2. J was trimmed by 6 bases and V by 1 base; bases with no gene match: 6. The CDR3 loop spans 15 amino acids. The V gene's germline CDR1 is SEHNR and CDR2 FQNEAQ (reference sequence). In nucleotides, the CDR3 is TGTGCCAGCAGCTTAGAGGGCGGGGGGTTCGATACGCAGTATTTT. Its translation: CASSLEGGGFDTQYF. The whole variable domain, filled in from reference TRBV7-9 and TRBJ2-3, reads DTGVSQNPRHKITKRGQNVTFRCDPISEHNRLYWYRQTLGQGPEFLTYFQNEAQLEKSRLLSDRFSAERPKGSFSTLEIQRTEQGDSAMYLCASSLEGGGFDTQYFGPGTRLTVL.

The table lists this clonotype with a few counts. This chain joins TRBV27 and TRBJ1-6; no definite D call. The CDR3 has 11 amino acids. Germline V gene lookup returns CDR1 MNHEY and CDR2 SMNVEV (reference sequence). This CDR3 reads CGAGLNSPLHF. CDR3 nucleotide sequence: TGTGGGGCCGGTTTAAATTCACCCCTCCACTTT.

A few counts support this clonotype. The junction differs from germline at one of its ends, possibly a read error. V is TRBV29-1 and J is TRBJ2-3, with D perhaps matching TRBD1 (6 bases). CDR3 length: 13 residues. Germline CDR1 reads SQVTM; CDR2 reads ANQGSEA. CDR3 region: CSVADSNTGTQYF. The CDR3 nucleotides read TGCAGCGTTGCGGACAGCAACACAGGTACGCAGTATTTT.

There are many counts of this clonotype. The gene calls are TRBV12-3 or TRBV12-4 and TRBJ1-2, with TRBD1 identical over 10 bases. CDR3 length: 14 residues. V lost 4 bases, J lost 2 bases, and 1 base stayed unmatched. The CDR3 loop reads CASSSDRGNYGYTF. In DNA, the CDR3 is TGTGCCAGCAGTTCGGACAGGGGGAACTATGGCTACACCTTC.

This clonotype was counted a few times. The V and J genes are TRBV25-1 and TRBJ1-2, with TRBD1 matching 7 bases. From germline, CDR1 is MGHDK and CDR2 SYGVNS. J lost 8 bases, V lost 2 bases, and 8 bases had no gene match. This CDR3 is built from 14 residues. CDR3 sequence reads: CASSEGSGGGGYTF. For the CDR3, the DNA is TGTGCCAGCAGTGAAGGGTCAGGGGGTGGCGGCTACACCTTC.

The chain couples TRBV5-6 to TRBJ2-7; maybe TRBD1 (6 bases). V was trimmed by 4 bases and J by 2 bases, leaving 16 bases between them. CDR3 size: 15 residues. The germline gives CDR1 SGHDT, CDR2 YYEEEE. The CDR3 nucleotides read TGTGCCAGCAGCCGCAGGACAGCCGGCCCCTACGAGCAGTACTTC. Protein sequence: CASSRRTAGPYEQYF.

This clonotype was picked up a small number of times. V gene TRBV12-3 or TRBV12-4 combines with J gene TRBJ1-3; 7 bases agree with TRBD1. The V and J ends lost 5 bases and 0 bases, in that order; junction bases with no gene match: 10. CDR3 length: 17 residues. The CDR3 loop reads CASSERDSWNSGNTIYF. The CDR3 region has the DNA TGTGCCAGCAGTGAAAGGGACAGCTGGAACTCTGGAAACACCATATATTTT.

The genes are TRBV20-1 and TRBJ2-5; tentatively, D is TRBD1 (6 bases). The DNA end favors TRBJ2-7, so the J call may be wrong. CDR1 and CDR2 (germline): DFQATT, SNEGSKA (reference sequence). The CDR3 totals 15 residues. The CDR3: CSASPQGYGNYEQYF. In nucleotides, the CDR3 is TGCAGTGCTAGCCCACAGGGATACGGGAATTACGAGCAGTACTTC.

This clonotype has a handful of counts. This chain uses TRBV28 with TRBJ2-4, with D possibly matching TRBD1 (6 bases). The CDR3 runs 14 residues. Germline V gene sequence: CDR1 MDHEN, CDR2 SYDVKM. V shed 5 bases and J shed 6 bases, with 14 bases lying between them. The CDR3 is CASSLTGRGNIQYF. As DNA, the CDR3 is TGTGCCAGCAGTCTTACAGGGAGAGGAAACATTCAGTACTTC.

The rearrangement joins TRBV2 to TRBJ1-5, with 8 bases matching TRBD1. The V gene end was trimmed by 3 bases and the J gene end by 4 bases; junction bases not matched to a gene: 5. In germline, CDR1 is SNHLY, CDR2 FYNNEI. The CDR3 is 15 amino acids. In DNA, the CDR3 is TGTGCCAGCAGTGACCAGGGGGCTTTGAATCAGCCCCAGCATTTT. This gives the protein CASSDQGALNQPQHF.

The chain uses TRBV7-2 and TRBJ1-2; unclear D gene. Trimming shortened V by 5 bases and J by 5 bases, and 15 bases separated the two germline ends. From germline, CDR1 is SGHTA and CDR2 FQGNSA. There are 14 residues in the CDR3. The CDR3 DNA follows: TGTGCCAGCAGCGTATCTAATGGGGTTTATGGCTACACCTTC. Its translation: CASSVSNGVYGYTF.

This chain joins TRBV4-2 and TRBJ2-3; the D gene is possibly TRBD1 (6 bases). Germline V gene data show CDR1 as LGHNA and CDR2 as YNFKEQ. This CDR3 comprises 15 residues. V shed 1 base and J shed 2 bases, with 10 bases lying between them. The CDR3 DNA reads as TGTGCCAGCAGCCAAGGGCCAGGGGTCACAGATACGCAGTATTTT. This gives the protein CASSQGPGVTDTQYF.

V usage is TRBV6-1 and J usage is TRBJ2-4, with 9 nucleotides matching TRBD1. Germline V gene data show CDR1 as MNHNS and CDR2 as SASEGT. Unmatched junction bases numbered 13, after V lost 6 bases and J lost 13 bases. This CDR3 comprises 14 residues. The CDR3 protein is CASSRTGETIEQYF. DNA of the CDR3: TGTGCCAGCAGCAGGACAGGGGAAACGATTGAGCAGTACTTC.

There are a few counts of this clonotype. This chain connects TRBV5-1 to TRBJ2-1; TRBD2 might be the D (5 bases). Germline V lookup: CDR1 SGHRS, CDR2 YFSETQ. The CDR3 totals 14 residues. Trimming stripped 2 bases from V and 11 bases from J, with 17 bases between. CDR3 in amino acids: CASSFGLDGEKQFF. The CDR3 DNA is TGCGCCAGCAGCTTTGGACTCGACGGGGAGAAGCAGTTCTTC.

This clonotype appeared a few times. A much larger clone is a single base away; this may be a read error. The genes are TRBV2 and TRBJ2-7; D is unresolved. The germline V and J ends were trimmed by 4 bases and 5 bases, with 3 bases remaining between them. Germline values: CDR1 SNHLY, CDR2 FYNNEI. The CDR3 consists of 10 residues. The CDR3 loop reads CASSGHEQYF. The CDR3 nucleotides are TGTGCCAGCAGTGGCCACGAGCAGTACTTC.

This clonotype was observed a handful of times. V and J are TRBV6-5 and TRBJ1-2; 12 bases map to TRBD1. The CDR3 is made up of 16 amino acids. Unmatched junction bases numbered 8, after V lost 5 bases and J lost 4 bases. Germline V CDR1 and CDR2: MNHEY, SVGAGI. CDR3 DNA: TGTGCCAGCAGTCGATCCGGGACAGGGGGCAGCTATGGCTACACCTTC. Translating it yields CASSRSGTGGSYGYTF.

This chain joins TRBV28 and TRBJ1-4; TRBD1 is a possible D gene (5 bases). Germline V gene data show CDR1 as MDHEN and CDR2 as SYDVKM. The V end was cut by 9 bases, the J end by 8 bases, with 13 bases between. This CDR3 has 12 amino acids. DNA of the CDR3: TGTGCCAGTCTCCAAAGGGACGAAAAACTGTTTTTT. As protein: CASLQRDEKLFF.

The CDR3: CSARDPFGVGRAFF. The CDR3 region has the DNA TGCAGTGCTAGAGATCCCTTCGGGGTGGGTAGAGCTTTCTTT. J is TRBJ1-1 and V is TRBV20-1; D gene uncertain. The CDR3 has 14 residues. V lost 0 bases, J lost 10 bases, and 18 bases lay in between. Germline-derived CDR1 and CDR2 are DFQATT and SNEGSKA (reference sequence).

This clonotype was counted only a few times. The V call is TRBV29-1, the J call TRBJ2-3; unclear D gene. This CDR3 has 14 residues. From germline, CDR1 is SQVTM and CDR2 ANQGSEA. Between the trimmed V and J ends, which lost 3 bases and 0 bases, there was a span of 10 bases. DNA of the CDR3: TGCAGCGTTGATGCTGATACTAGCACAGATACGCAGTATTTT. It translates to CSVDADTSTDTQYF.

V usage is TRBV20-1 and J usage is TRBJ1-1; possible D gene TRBD1, 5 bases. Trimming took off 3 bases at V and 1 base at J, with 15 bases between the two ends. The length of the CDR3 is 15 residues. Germline values: CDR1 DFQATT, CDR2 SNEGSKA (reference sequence). The CDR3 reads CSARSFQGRNTEAFF. The DNA for the CDR3 is TGCAGTGCTAGGAGCTTCCAGGGCCGGAACACTGAAGCTTTCTTT.

J is TRBJ2-1 and V is TRBV5-1; maybe TRBD2 (5 bases). V shed 0 bases and J shed 4 bases, with 14 bases lying between them. The CDR3 length is 16 residues. From germline, CDR1 is SGHRS and CDR2 YFSETQ. CDR3 amino acids: CASSLDGVGGYNEQFF. CDR3 nucleotides: TGCGCCAGCAGCTTGGACGGGGTTGGTGGGTACAATGAGCAGTTCTTC.

The chain has TRBV20-1 and TRBJ2-1; the match to TRBD1 covers 7 bases. Looked up from germline, CDR1 is DFQATT and CDR2 is SNEGSKA (reference sequence). The CDR3 is 14 residues long. Trimming cost V 0 bases and J 9 bases; bases outside gene matches: 8. In DNA form, the CDR3 reads TGCAGTGCTAGAGATATTAGGGGGCTGGGTGAGCAGTTCTTC. Translated, it gives CSARDIRGLGEQFF.

The chain combines TRBV6-5 with TRBJ1-5, with TRBD1 matching 10 bases. Losses at the gene ends were 0 bases for V and 4 bases for J; bases not matched to a gene: 9. The CDR3 totals 18 residues. Germline V CDR1 and CDR2: MNHEY, SVGAGI. In nucleotides, the CDR3 is TGTGCCAGCAGTTACTCGCCTACCCCGGGACAGGGGAATCAGCCCCAGCATTTT. It yields the protein CASSYSPTPGQGNQPQHF.

The rearrangement uses TRBV12-3 or TRBV12-4 and TRBJ1-6; a weak D match, TRBD1 (6 bases). Between the trimmed V and J ends, which lost 3 bases and 7 bases, there was a span of 13 bases. CDR3 length: 15 residues. CDR3 bases: TGTGCCAGCAGTTTTGGGGGGCCCAAAAATTCACCCCTCCACTTT. Amino acid sequence: CASSFGGPKNSPLHF.

The V call is TRBV5-6, the J call TRBJ1-2; 12 nucleotides agree with TRBD1. Germline trimming cut 4 bases from V and 8 bases from J; bases unmatched to any gene: 12. Germline V gene data show CDR1 as SGHDT and CDR2 as YYEEEE. The CDR3 is 16 residues long. The DNA of the CDR3 is TGTGCCAGCAGCGTCACCGGGACAGGGGGCATTCGGGGCTACACCTTC. It specifies CASSVTGTGGIRGYTF.

This CDR3 reads CASSLISGDEQYF. DNA for the CDR3: TGTGCCAGCAGCTTAATAAGTGGAGACGAGCAGTACTTC. The gene calls are TRBV7-3 and TRBJ2-5; no definite D call. The DNA end is a closer match to TRBJ2-7, so the J assignment may be wrong. This CDR3 is 13 amino acids long. Germline CDR1 is SGHTA and CDR2 is FQGTGA.

V gene TRBV20-1 combines with J gene TRBJ1-2; possibly TRBD1 for D (5 bases). Trimming shortened V by 0 bases and J by 8 bases, and 7 bases separated the two germline ends. CDR3 size: 11 residues. Germline values: CDR1 DFQATT, CDR2 SNEGSKA (reference sequence). The CDR3 loop is CSARERDGYTF. DNA of the CDR3: TGCAGTGCTAGAGAAAGGGACGGCTACACCTTC.

In this sample, this clonotype turned up a few times. The chain is built from TRBV7-2 and TRBJ2-1; either TRBD1 or TRBD2 may supply D (5 bases each). Trimming stripped 5 bases from V and 4 bases from J, with 12 bases between. The CDR3 contains 14 residues. Germline lookup yields CDR1 SGHTA and CDR2 FQGNSA. The CDR3 is CASSNRWGYNEQFF. CDR3 DNA: TGTGCCAGCAGCAATCGATGGGGGTACAATGAGCAGTTCTTC.

J is TRBJ2-7 and V is TRBV20-1, with 9 bases identical to TRBD2. Germline V gene sequence: CDR1 DFQATT, CDR2 SNEGSKA (reference sequence). J was trimmed by 3 bases and V by 6 bases; bases with no gene match: 6. The CDR3 has 13 amino acids. The CDR3 DNA is TGCAGTGCCCGACTAGCGGTTCACTACGAGCAGTACTTC. The encoded protein is CSARLAVHYEQYF.